Listed below are T cell receptor beta chains from one sample, sequenced in a study of CD8 T cells in ankylosing spondylitis. TCRdb ran MiXCR on the 5' RACE reads and lists one entry per CDR3 protein. The sample contains some 840,000 distinct CDR3 sequences, about 11% of which appear only once. The sample was blood, either unsorted or a sorted T cell fraction (not recorded which). These receptors were taken from a male donor with ankylosing spondylitis. Each CDR3 is given with its conserved first and last residue. The order of the fields is clone size, D gene, V gene, J gene, CDR3 DNA, CDR3 protein. The D gene is left open where the match is weak. The size entry is marked missing in some rows and otherwise reads once, few, many or a size class.

clone size: -; D gene: -; V gene: TRBV7-2; J gene: TRBJ2-7; CDR3 DNA: TGTGCCAGCAGCTCGGCGGCACTTACCTACGAGCAGTACTTC; CDR3 protein: CASSSAALTYEQYF
clone size: few; D gene: -; V gene: TRBV18; J gene: TRBJ1-1; CDR3 DNA: TGTGCCAGCTCACTTTTCCTCGGACAGAAACAGAACACTGAAGCTTTCTTT; CDR3 protein: CASSLFLGQKQNTEAFF
clone size: few; D gene: -; V gene: TRBV6-1; J gene: TRBJ2-1; CDR3 DNA: TGTGCCAGCACAGTAGGGGCTAGCTCCTACAATGAGCAGTTCTTC; CDR3 protein: CASTVGASSYNEQFF
clone size: -; D gene: TRBD2; V gene: TRBV9; J gene: TRBJ2-1; CDR3 DNA: TGTGCCAGCAGCGGCCCGGGAGGTGATGAGCAGTTCTTC; CDR3 protein: CASSGPGGDEQFF
clone size: -; D gene: TRBD1; V gene: TRBV20-1; J gene: TRBJ1-5; CDR3 DNA: TGCAGTGCTATGCGACAGGGGGGATATCAGCCCCAGCATTTT; CDR3 protein: CSAMRQGGYQPQHF
clone size: few; D gene: TRBD1; V gene: TRBV4-1; J gene: TRBJ1-1; CDR3 DNA: TGCGCCAGCAGGGACAGGGTTTTTCGAAGGGGTGAAGCTTTCTTT; CDR3 protein: CASRDRVFRRGEAFF
clone size: -; D gene: -; V gene: TRBV20-1; J gene: TRBJ1-1; CDR3 DNA: TGCAGTGCTGTCCCCGGCTTGGGGAGTGAAGCTTTCTTT; CDR3 protein: CSAVPGLGSEAFF
clone size: -; D gene: TRBD1; V gene: TRBV4-3; J gene: TRBJ1-1; CDR3 DNA: TGCGCCAGCAGCCAAAAGGGGGCGCGGGTCACTGAAGCTTTCTTT; CDR3 protein: CASSQKGARVTEAFF
clone size: many; D gene: -; V gene: TRBV29-1; J gene: TRBJ2-2; CDR3 DNA: TGCAGCGCGCGGTCCTGGACCGGGGAGCTGTTTTTT; CDR3 protein: CSARSWTGELFF
clone size: -; D gene: -; V gene: TRBV7-2; J gene: TRBJ2-7; CDR3 DNA: TGTGCCAGCAGCGTAACCTCCTACGAGCAGTACTTC; CDR3 protein: CASSVTSYEQYF
clone size: -; D gene: -; V gene: TRBV5-1; J gene: TRBJ1-2; CDR3 DNA: TGCGCCAGCAGCTCAGGGGCAGTAGGGTTTGGCTACACCTTC; CDR3 protein: CASSSGAVGFGYTF
clone size: -; D gene: TRBD2; V gene: TRBV6-4; J gene: TRBJ2-1; CDR3 DNA: TGTGCCAGCAGAGAGACTAGCTCTCACAATGAGCAGTTCTTC; CDR3 protein: CASRETSSHNEQFF
clone size: few; D gene: -; V gene: TRBV5-6; J gene: TRBJ1-5; CDR3 DNA: TGTGCCAGCAGCCCCAAGCCCAATCAGCCCCAGCATTTT; CDR3 protein: CASSPKPNQPQHF
clone size: few; D gene: -; V gene: TRBV5-1; J gene: TRBJ2-5; CDR3 DNA: TGCGCCAGCAGCTTGATTGGTGGGCAGGAAGAGACCCAGTACTTC; CDR3 protein: CASSLIGGQEETQYF
clone size: -; D gene: -; V gene: TRBV20-1; J gene: TRBJ1-5; CDR3 DNA: TGCAGTGCTAGAGATCGGAGGGTTGGCAATCAGCCCCAGCATTTT; CDR3 protein: CSARDRRVGNQPQHF
clone size: many; D gene: -; V gene: TRBV5-5; J gene: TRBJ1-2; CDR3 DNA: TGTGCCAGCAGCTTAGGGGCGGCCAACTATGGCTACACCTTC; CDR3 protein: CASSLGAANYGYTF
clone size: -; D gene: -; V gene: TRBV4-2; J gene: TRBJ1-4; CDR3 DNA: TGTGCCAGCAGCCAAGCGCACAGGGTACCTAATGAAAAACTGCTTTTT; CDR3 protein: CASSQAHRVPNEKLLF
clone size: -; D gene: -; V gene: TRBV20-1; J gene: TRBJ2-3; CDR3 DNA: TGCAGTGCTAGCCTCGACGATCTACAGCACTGGTGGGGTACGCAGTATTTT; CDR3 protein: CSASLDDLQHWWGTQYF
clone size: few; D gene: -; V gene: TRBV7-9; J gene: TRBJ1-4; CDR3 DNA: TGTGCCAGCAGCCGAGAAGGAGGGGGGGGAGAAAAACTGTTTTTT; CDR3 protein: CASSREGGGGEKLFF
clone size: -; D gene: -; V gene: TRBV10-3; J gene: TRBJ1-1; CDR3 DNA: TGTGCCATCCAGAATATGAACACTGAAGCTTCCTTT; CDR3 protein: CAIQNMNTEASF
clone size: few; D gene: -; V gene: TRBV4-2; J gene: TRBJ1-2; CDR3 DNA: TGTGCCAGCAGCTCTCCGGGGGCTCGGGGCTACACCTTC; CDR3 protein: CASSSPGARGYTF
clone size: -; D gene: TRBD1; V gene: TRBV24-1; J gene: TRBJ1-1; CDR3 DNA: TGTGCCACCAGTGATTCTGGACAGGGAAGCACTGAAGCTTTCTTT; CDR3 protein: CATSDSGQGSTEAFF
clone size: few; D gene: TRBD2; V gene: TRBV20-1; J gene: TRBJ2-1; CDR3 DNA: TGCAGTGCTTTAACTTCCGCGGGAGAGGTCCACAATGAGCAGTTCTTC; CDR3 protein: CSALTSAGEVHNEQFF
clone size: -; D gene: TRBD1; V gene: TRBV29-1; J gene: TRBJ1-1; CDR3 DNA: TGCAGCGTTCGACAGGGGGCGCATATCACTGAAGCTTTCTTT; CDR3 protein: CSVRQGAHITEAFF
clone size: -; D gene: -; V gene: TRBV5-1; J gene: TRBJ2-3; CDR3 DNA: TGCGCCAGCAGCTTGGGAGTAGCGGGCACAGATACGCAGTATTTT; CDR3 protein: CASSLGVAGTDTQYF
clone size: few; D gene: -; V gene: TRBV7-2; J gene: TRBJ1-5; CDR3 DNA: TGTGCCAGCACCCAGACCCAGGATCAGCCCCAGCATTTT; CDR3 protein: CASTQTQDQPQHF
clone size: few; D gene: -; V gene: TRBV6-1; J gene: TRBJ1-1; CDR3 DNA: TGTGCCGCAGCACCCTGGGGCAGATTAAACACTGAAGCTTTCTTT; CDR3 protein: CAAAPWGRLNTEAFF
clone size: -; D gene: -; V gene: TRBV20-1; J gene: TRBJ2-7; CDR3 DNA: TGCAGTGCTAGAAGGGGCCTTCCCTACGAGCAGTACTTC; CDR3 protein: CSARRGLPYEQYF
clone size: few; D gene: -; V gene: TRBV6-2/TRBV6-3; J gene: TRBJ2-2; CDR3 DNA: TGTGCCAGCAGTTACCTTTCCGCGAACACCGGGGAGCTGTTTTTT; CDR3 protein: CASSYLSANTGELFF
clone size: few; D gene: -; V gene: TRBV10-3; J gene: TRBJ2-7; CDR3 DNA: TGTGCCATCAGTGAGTCCGACGTCCGGACTTCCTACGAGCAGTACTTC; CDR3 protein: CAISESDVRTSYEQYF
clone size: few; D gene: -; V gene: TRBV28; J gene: TRBJ2-1; CDR3 DNA: TGTGCCAGCAGTTTCCCGGGGGCCGGGCCCTACAATGAGCAGTTCTTC; CDR3 protein: CASSFPGAGPYNEQFF
clone size: -; D gene: TRBD2; V gene: TRBV29-1; J gene: TRBJ2-2; CDR3 DNA: TGCAGCGTCAACGGTGGACTAGCGGGGCCCACCGGGGAGCTGTTTTTT; CDR3 protein: CSVNGGLAGPTGELFF
clone size: few; D gene: -; V gene: TRBV10-3; J gene: TRBJ1-2; CDR3 DNA: -; CDR3 protein: CAISESSGQPYGYTF
clone size: -; D gene: -; V gene: TRBV18; J gene: TRBJ1-1; CDR3 DNA: TGTGCCAGCTCACCACAGGAGGGAGGGACTGAAGCTTTCTTT; CDR3 protein: CASSPQEGGTEAFF
clone size: few; D gene: -; V gene: TRBV20-1; J gene: TRBJ1-2; CDR3 DNA: TGCAGTGCCCACGACAGGAGAGCCTATGGCTACACCTTC; CDR3 protein: CSAHDRRAYGYTF
clone size: few; D gene: -; V gene: TRBV4-3; J gene: TRBJ2-3; CDR3 DNA: TGCGCCAGCAGCCAAGATTGGGGCCAGGGAAGGGGCACAGATACGCAGTATTTT; CDR3 protein: CASSQDWGQGRGTDTQYF
clone size: many; D gene: -; V gene: TRBV29-1; J gene: TRBJ1-1; CDR3 DNA: TGCAGCGTTGAACGGTATGTAGGGTTCACTGAAGCTTTCTTT; CDR3 protein: CSVERYVGFTEAFF
clone size: -; D gene: -; V gene: TRBV5-1; J gene: TRBJ1-1; CDR3 DNA: TGCGCCAGCAGCTGGGACCGGGGGGGAGACACTGAAGCTTTCTTT; CDR3 protein: CASSWDRGGDTEAFF
clone size: -; D gene: -; V gene: TRBV5-5; J gene: TRBJ1-1; CDR3 DNA: TGTGCCAGCAGCTTGGAATTAGGGTACACTGAAGCTTTCTTT; CDR3 protein: CASSLELGYTEAFF